This T cell receptor (beta chain) came from a study of blood T cell repertoires in COVID-19. The overall study: The study drew acute and convalescent COVID-19 samples from the United States, Italy and Spain.

V trimming: 1 base; J trimming: 4 bases; junction bases outside the gene matches: 9. Looked up from germline, CDR1 is SGDLS and CDR2 is YYNGEE. The CDR3 covers 16 residues. Libraries were prepared by immunoSEQ multiplex PCR; TCRdb keeps only in-frame clonotypes and omits some of them. The sample lists 250,000 to 350,000 clones, over 75% occurring once. This chain joins TRBV9 and TRBJ1-2, with 8 bases fitting TRBD1. The source of this sequence is a man aged 18 to 29 with active or convalescent COVID-19. Specimen: peripheral blood. CDR3 amino acids: CASSVNSLGTGYGYTF. CDR3 nucleotide sequence: TGTGCCAGCAGCGTAAATTCCTTGGGGACAGGCTATGGCTACACCTTC.